This T cell receptor (beta chain) was profiled in a study of blood T cell repertoires in COVID-19. The method was immunoSEQ multiplex PCR; TCRdb's version includes in-frame clones alone and lacks a portion of them. Of roughly 35,000 clones listed, roughly 90% were seen once; the top ten hold about 12%. This CDR3 region has 12 residues. V was pared by 6 bases and J by 11 bases, with 16 bases between. In germline, CDR1 is KGHSH, CDR2 LQKENI. The genes are TRBV18 and TRBJ1-1; a weak D match, TRBD1 (6 bases). The TCR originated in an older man with acute or convalescent COVID-19. The specimen was peripheral blood. CDR3 nucleotides: TGTGCCAGCTCGCCAGGGGCTCTAAACGCTTTCTTT. This translates into CASSPGALNAFF.